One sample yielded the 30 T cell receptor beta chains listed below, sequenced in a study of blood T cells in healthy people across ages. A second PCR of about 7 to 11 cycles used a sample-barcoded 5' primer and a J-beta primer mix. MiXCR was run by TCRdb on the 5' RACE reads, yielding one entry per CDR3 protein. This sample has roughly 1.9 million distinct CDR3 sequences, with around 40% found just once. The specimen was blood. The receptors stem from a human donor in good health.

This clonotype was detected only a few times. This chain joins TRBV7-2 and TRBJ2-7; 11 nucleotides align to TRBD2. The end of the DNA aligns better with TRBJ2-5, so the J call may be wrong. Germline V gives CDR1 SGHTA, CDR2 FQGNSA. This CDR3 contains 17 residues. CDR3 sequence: CASSLGGLAGGGETQYF. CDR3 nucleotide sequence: TGTGCCAGCAGCTTAGGCGGTCTAGCGGGGGGAGGGGAGACCCAGTACTTC.

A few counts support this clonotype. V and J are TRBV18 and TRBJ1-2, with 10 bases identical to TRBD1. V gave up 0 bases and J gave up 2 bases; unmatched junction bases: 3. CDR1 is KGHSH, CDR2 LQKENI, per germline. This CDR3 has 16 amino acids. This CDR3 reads CASSPPRQGANYGYTF. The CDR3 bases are TGTGCCAGCTCACCACCGAGACAGGGGGCAAACTATGGCTACACCTTC. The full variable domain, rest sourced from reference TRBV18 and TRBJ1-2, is NAGVMQNPRHLVRRRGQEARLRCSPMKGHSHVYWYRQLPEEGLKFMVYLQKENIIDESGMPKERFSAEFPKEGPSILRIQQVVRGDSAAYFCASSPPRQGANYGYTFGSGTRLTVV.

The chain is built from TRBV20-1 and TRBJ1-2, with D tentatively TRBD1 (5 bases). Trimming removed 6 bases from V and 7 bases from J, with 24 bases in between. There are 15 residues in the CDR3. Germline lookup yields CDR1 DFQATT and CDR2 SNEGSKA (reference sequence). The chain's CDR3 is CSAQRQIKWFGGYTF. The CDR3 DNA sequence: TGCAGTGCCCAGAGACAGATCAAGTGGTTTGGTGGCTACACCTTC.

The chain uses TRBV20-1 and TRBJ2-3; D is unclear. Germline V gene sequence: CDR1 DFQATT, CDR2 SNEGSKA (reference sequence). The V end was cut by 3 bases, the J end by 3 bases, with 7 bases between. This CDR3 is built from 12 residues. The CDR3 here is CSASLVTDTQYF. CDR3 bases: TGCAGTGCTAGCCTAGTGACAGATACGCAGTATTTT.

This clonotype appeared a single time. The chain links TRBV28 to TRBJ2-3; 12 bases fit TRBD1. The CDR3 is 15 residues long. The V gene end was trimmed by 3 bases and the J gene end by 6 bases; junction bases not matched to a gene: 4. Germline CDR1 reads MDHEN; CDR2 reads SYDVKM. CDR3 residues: CASSLGQGAMDTQYF. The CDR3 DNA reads TGTGCCAGCAGTTTGGGACAGGGGGCTATGGATACGCAGTATTTT.

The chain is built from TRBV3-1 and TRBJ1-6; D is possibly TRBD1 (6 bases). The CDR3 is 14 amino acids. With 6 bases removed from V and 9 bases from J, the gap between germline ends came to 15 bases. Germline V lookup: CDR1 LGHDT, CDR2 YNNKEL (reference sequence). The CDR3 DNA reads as TGTGCCAGCAGTCGACAGGCGTCTACTTCACCCCTCCACTTT. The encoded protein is CASSRQASTSPLHF.

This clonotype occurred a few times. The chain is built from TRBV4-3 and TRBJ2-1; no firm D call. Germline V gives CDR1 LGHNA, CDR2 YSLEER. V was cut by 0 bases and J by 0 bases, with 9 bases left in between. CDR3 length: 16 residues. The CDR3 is CASSQDVVGSYNEQFF. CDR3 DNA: TGCGCCAGCAGCCAAGACGTGGTGGGCTCCTACAATGAGCAGTTCTTC.

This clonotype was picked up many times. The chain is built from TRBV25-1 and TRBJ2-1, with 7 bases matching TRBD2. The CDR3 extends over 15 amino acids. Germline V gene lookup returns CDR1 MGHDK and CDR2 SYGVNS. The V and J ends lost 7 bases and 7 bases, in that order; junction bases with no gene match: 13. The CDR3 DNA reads TGTGCCAGCATCGACGAGACTAGCCTAGTTAATGAGCAGTTCTTC. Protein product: CASIDETSLVNEQFF.

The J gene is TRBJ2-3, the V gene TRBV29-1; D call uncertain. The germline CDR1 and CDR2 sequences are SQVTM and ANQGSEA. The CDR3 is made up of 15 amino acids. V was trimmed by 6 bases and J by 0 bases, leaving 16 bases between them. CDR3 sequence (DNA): TGCAGCGTAAGAAGCAGGAGACTTAGCACAGATACGCAGTATTTT. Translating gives CSVRSRRLSTDTQYF.

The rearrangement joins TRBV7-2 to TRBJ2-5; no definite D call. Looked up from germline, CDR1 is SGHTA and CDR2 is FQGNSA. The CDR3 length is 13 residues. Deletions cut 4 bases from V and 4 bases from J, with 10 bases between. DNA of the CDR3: TGTGCCAGCAGCTCCGCTTCCGGAGAGACCCAGTACTTC. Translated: CASSSASGETQYF. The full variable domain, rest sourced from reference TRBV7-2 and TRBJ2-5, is GAGVSQSPSNKVTEKGKDVELRCDPISGHTALYWYRQSLGQGLEFLIYFQGNSAPDKSGLPSDRFSAERTGGSVSTLTIQRTQQEDSAVYLCASSSASGETQYFGPGTRLLVL.

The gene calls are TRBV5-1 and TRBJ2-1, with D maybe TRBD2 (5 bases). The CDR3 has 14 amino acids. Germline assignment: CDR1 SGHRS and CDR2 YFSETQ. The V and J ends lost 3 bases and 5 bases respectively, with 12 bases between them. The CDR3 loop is CASSWAGADNEQFF. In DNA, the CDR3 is TGCGCCAGCAGCTGGGCCGGAGCGGACAATGAGCAGTTCTTC.

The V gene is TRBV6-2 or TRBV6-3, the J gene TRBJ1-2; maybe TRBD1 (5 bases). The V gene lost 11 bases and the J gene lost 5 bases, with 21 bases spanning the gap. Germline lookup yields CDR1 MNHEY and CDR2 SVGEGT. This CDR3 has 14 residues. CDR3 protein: CAGTTERGSYGYTF. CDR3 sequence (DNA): TGTGCCGGCACCACCGAAAGGGGTTCATATGGCTACACCTTC.

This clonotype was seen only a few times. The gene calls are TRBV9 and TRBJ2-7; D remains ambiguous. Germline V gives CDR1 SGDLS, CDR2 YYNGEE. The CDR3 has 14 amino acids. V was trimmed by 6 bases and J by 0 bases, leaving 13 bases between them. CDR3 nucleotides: TGTGCCAGCAACCCGACGGTAAGCTCCTACGAGCAGTACTTC. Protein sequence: CASNPTVSSYEQYF. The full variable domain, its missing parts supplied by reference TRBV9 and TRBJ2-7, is DSGVTQTPKHLITATGQRVTLRCSPRSGDLSVYWYQQSLDQGLQFLIQYYNGEERAKGNILERFSAQQFPDLHSELNLSSLELGDSALYFCASNPTVSSYEQYFGPGTRLTVT.

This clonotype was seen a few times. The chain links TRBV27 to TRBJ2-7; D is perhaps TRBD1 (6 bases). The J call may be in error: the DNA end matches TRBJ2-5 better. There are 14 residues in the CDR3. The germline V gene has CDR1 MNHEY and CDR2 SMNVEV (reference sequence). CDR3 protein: CASSQRTVGGTQYF. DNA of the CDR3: TGTGCCAGCAGTCAAAGGACAGTTGGAGGGACCCAGTACTTC.

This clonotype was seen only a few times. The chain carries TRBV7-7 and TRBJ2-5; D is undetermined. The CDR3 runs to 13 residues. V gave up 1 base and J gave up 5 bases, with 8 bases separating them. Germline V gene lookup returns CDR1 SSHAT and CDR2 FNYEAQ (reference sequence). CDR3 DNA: TGTGCCAGCAGCTTAGGGCCTATTGAGACCCAGTACTTC. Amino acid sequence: CASSLGPIETQYF.

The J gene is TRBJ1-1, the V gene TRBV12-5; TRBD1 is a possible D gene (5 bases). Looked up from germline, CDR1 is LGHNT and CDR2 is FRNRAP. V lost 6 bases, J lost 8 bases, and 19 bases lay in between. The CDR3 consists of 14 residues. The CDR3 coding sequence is TGTGCTAGTGGCCCTAGTGGGGGGGGACGGGAAGCTTTCTTT. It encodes CASGPSGGGREAFF.

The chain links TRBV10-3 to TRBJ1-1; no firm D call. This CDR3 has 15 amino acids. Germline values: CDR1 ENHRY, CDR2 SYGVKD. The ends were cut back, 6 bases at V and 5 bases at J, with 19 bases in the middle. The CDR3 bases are TGTGCCATCAGCCACAGTCAGCGTCTTTCGACTGAAGCTTTCTTT. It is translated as CAISHSQRLSTEAFF.

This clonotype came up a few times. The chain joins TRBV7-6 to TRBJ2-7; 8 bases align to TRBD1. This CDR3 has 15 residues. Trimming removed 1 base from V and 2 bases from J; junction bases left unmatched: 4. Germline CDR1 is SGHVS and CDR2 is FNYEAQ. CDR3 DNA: TGTGCCAGCAGCTTAGTAGGGACAGGCCCCTACGAGCAGTACTTC. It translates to CASSLVGTGPYEQYF.

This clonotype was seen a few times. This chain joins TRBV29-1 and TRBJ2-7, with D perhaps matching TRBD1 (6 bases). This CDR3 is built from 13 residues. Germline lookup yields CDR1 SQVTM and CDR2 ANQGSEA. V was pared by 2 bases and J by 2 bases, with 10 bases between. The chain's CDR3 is CSVESQGPYEQYF. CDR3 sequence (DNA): TGCAGCGTTGAATCGCAGGGGCCCTACGAGCAGTACTTC.

The CDR3 region has the DNA TGCAGTGCCATTACTAGCGGGGTAGATACGCAGTATTTT. Translating it yields CSAITSGVDTQYF. The chain uses TRBV20-1 and TRBJ2-3; 10 bases match TRBD2. With V trimmed by 6 bases and J by 5 bases, 5 bases remained unmatched. CDR3 size: 13 residues. Germline V gene data show CDR1 as DFQATT and CDR2 as SNEGSKA (reference sequence).

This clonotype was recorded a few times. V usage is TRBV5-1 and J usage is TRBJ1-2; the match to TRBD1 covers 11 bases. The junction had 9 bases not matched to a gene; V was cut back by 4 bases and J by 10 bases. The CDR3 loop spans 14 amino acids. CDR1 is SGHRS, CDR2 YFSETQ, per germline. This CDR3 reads CASSHGTGGMDYTF. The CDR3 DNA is TGCGCCAGCAGCCACGGGACAGGGGGTATGGACTACACCTTC.

The CDR3 DNA reads as TGCAGCGTCAGGGGAGGTACTAATGAAAAACTGTTTTTT. Amino acid sequence: CSVRGGTNEKLFF. The rearrangement uses TRBV29-1 and TRBJ1-4; maybe TRBD1 (6 bases). This CDR3 region has 13 residues. Germline CDR1 SQVTM, CDR2 ANQGSEA. V was cut by 6 bases and J by 2 bases, with 10 bases left in between.

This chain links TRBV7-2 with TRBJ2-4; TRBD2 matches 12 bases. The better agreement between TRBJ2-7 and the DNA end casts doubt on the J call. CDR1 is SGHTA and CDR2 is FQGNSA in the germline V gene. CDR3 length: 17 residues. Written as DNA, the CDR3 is TGTGCCAGCAGCTTAGCCACGTCTAGCGGGGGGGCCTACGAGCAGTACTTC. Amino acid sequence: CASSLATSSGGAYEQYF.

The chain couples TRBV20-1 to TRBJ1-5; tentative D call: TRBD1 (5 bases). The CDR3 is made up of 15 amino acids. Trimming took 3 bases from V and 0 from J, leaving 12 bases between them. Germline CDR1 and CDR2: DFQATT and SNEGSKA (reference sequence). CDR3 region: CSASPGHLSNQPQHF. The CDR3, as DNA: TGCAGTGCTAGCCCCGGACATCTTAGCAATCAGCCCCAGCATTTT.

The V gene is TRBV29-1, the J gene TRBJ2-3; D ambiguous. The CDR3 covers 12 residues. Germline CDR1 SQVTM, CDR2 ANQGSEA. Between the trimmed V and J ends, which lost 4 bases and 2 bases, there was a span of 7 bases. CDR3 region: CSVVQVTDTQYF. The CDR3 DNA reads TGCAGCGTTGTCCAGGTCACAGATACGCAGTATTTT.

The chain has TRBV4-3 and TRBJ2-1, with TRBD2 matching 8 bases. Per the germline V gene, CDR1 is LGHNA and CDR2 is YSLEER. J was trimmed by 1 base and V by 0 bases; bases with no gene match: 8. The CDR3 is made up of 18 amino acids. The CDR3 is CASSQDLSGGKSYNEQFF. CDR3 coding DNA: TGCGCCAGCAGCCAAGATTTGAGCGGGGGCAAATCCTACAATGAGCAGTTCTTC.

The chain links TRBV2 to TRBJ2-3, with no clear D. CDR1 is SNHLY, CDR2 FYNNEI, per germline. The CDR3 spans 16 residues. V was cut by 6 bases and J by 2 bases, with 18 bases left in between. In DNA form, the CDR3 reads TGTGCCAGCAGCCCGATCCTAACAAGAATCACAGATACGCAGTATTTT. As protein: CASSPILTRITDTQYF.

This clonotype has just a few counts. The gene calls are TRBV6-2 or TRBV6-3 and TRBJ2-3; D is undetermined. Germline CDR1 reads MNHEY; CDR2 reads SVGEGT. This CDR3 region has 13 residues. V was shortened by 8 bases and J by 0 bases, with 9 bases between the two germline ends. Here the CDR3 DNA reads TGTGCCAGCGTCTCGGGCAGCACAGATACGCAGTATTTT. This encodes CASVSGSTDTQYF.

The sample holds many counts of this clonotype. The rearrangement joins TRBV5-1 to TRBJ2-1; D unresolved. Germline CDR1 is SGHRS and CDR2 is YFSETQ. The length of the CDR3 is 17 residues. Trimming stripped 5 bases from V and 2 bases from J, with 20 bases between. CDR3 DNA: TGCGCCAGCAGTAATCCGAACGACGGGCAAACCTACAATGAGCAGTTCTTC. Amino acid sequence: CASSNPNDGQTYNEQFF. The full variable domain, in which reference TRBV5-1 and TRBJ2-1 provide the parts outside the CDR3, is KAGVTQTPRYLIKTRGQQVTLSCSPISGHRSVSWYQQTPGQGLQFLFEYFSETQRNKGNFPGRFSGRQFSNSRSEMNVSTLELGDSALYLCASSNPNDGQTYNEQFFGPGTRLTVL.

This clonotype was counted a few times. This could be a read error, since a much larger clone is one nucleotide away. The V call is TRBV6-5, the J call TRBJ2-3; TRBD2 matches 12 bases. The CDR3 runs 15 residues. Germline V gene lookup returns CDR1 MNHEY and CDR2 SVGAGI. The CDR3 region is CASSGLAGYTDTRYF. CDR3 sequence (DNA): TGTGCCAGCAGCGGACTAGCGGGGTACACAGATACGCGGTATTTT.